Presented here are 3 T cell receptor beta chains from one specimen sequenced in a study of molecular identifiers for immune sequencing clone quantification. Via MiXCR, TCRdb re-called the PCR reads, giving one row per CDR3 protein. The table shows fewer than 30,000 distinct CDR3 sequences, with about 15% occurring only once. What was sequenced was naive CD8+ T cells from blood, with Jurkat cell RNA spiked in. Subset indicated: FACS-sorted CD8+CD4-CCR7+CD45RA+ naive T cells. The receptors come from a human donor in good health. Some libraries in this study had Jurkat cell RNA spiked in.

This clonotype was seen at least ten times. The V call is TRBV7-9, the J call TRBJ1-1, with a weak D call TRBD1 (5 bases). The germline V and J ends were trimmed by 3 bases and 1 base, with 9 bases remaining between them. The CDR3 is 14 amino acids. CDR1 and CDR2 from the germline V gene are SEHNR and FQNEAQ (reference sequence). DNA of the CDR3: TGTGCCAGCAGCTTTCAGGGAAAGAACACTGAAGCTTTCTTT. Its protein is CASSFQGKNTEAFF.

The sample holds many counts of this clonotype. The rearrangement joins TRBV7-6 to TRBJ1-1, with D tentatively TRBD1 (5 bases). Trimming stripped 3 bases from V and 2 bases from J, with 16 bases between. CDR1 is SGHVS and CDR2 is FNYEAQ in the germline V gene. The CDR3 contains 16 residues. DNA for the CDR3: TGTGCCAGCAGCTTGGGACCCCGAGACACAAACACTGAAGCTTTCTTT. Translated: CASSLGPRDTNTEAFF.

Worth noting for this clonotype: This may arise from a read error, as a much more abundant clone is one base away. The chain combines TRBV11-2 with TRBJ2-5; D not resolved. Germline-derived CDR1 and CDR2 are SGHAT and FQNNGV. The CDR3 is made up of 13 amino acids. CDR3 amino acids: CASSLVLKETQCF. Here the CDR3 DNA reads TGTGCCAGCAGCTTAGTGCTCAAAGAGACCCAGTGCTTC. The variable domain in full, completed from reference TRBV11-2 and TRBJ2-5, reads EAGVAQSPRYKIIEKRQSVAFWCNPISGHATLYWYQQILGQGPKLLIQFQNNGVVDDSQLPKDRFSAERLKGVDSTLKIQPAKLEDSAVYLCASSLVLKETQCFGPGTRLLVL.